Sequencing of this T cell receptor beta chain was carried out in a study of T cell repertoires and Cas9 in healthy adults. Study findings and constraints: SpCas9-reactive effector T cells were reportedly restrained in vitro by SpCas9-reactive regulatory T cells.

Sequenced by immunoSEQ multiplex PCR; TCRdb stores in-frame clones only, minus some. The sample gives about 22,000 clones, more than 80% of which show up once; around 1.5% is in the top ten. To note about this clone: The antigen remains unidentified.

The CDR3 spans 14 residues. This clonotype was sampled from a human donor in good health. This chain joins TRBV21-1 and TRBJ2-3; the listed D gene, TRBD1, was not tested against the DNA. TRBV21-1 is given as a pseudogene. The sample was CD4+ effector T cells (CD127+, CD25-, CD137-, CD154-) from PBMCs; culture status not recorded. CDR3 amino acids: CATPGTEDTDTQYF. CDR3 coding DNA: TGTGCCACTCCCGGGACAGAGGATACAGATACGCAGTATTTT.